This T cell receptor beta chain emerged from a study of blood T cell repertoires in COVID-19. Original data processing: The assay estimated nucleated cells by amplifying reference gene primers. This table comes from immunoSEQ multiplex PCR, and its TCRdb copy is limited to in-frame clones, with some not included. Clone size and the V and J calls come from that table; the DNA yielded D and trimming. This sample carries roughly 250,000 clones, around 90% of them seen once, and the ten largest clones take 1.9%. The participants were between roughly 18 and 89 years old and came from under 25 US areas. CDR1 and CDR2 from the germline V gene are SGDLS and YYNGEE. The CDR3 is 13 residues long. Trimming removed 6 bases at V and 7 bases at J, with 16 bases between.

The chain links TRBV9 to TRBJ1-2; D is possibly TRBD1 (5 bases). This clonotype was sampled from a woman aged 18-35 years who had recovered from COVID-19. Material for sequencing was PBMCs or T cells enriched from blood (not recorded which). CDR3 DNA: TGTGCCAGCAAAGCGGCGGGGAGGGGTGGCTACACCTTC. It encodes CASKAAGRGGYTF.